Below, 17 T cell receptor beta chains from the same sample are listed, as sequenced in a study of CD8+ T cells in alopecia areata. In each case, RNA was isolated and then reverse transcribed into cDNA as the sequencing template. Repertoires were generated with immunoSEQ multiplex PCR, while TCRdb's copy carries only in-frame clones and drops some. The table records about 150,000 clones, about 90% of them present only once. Material: CD8+ T cells sorted from blood, obtained at week 0. The receptors derive from a human donor with alopecia areata.

The chain employs TRBV7-6 and TRBJ1-1; possible D gene TRBD1, 5 bases. CDR1 is SGHVS and CDR2 is FNYEAQ in the germline V gene. The CDR3 is 11 residues long. Trimming pared 3 bases from V and 8 bases from J, leaving 7 bases between. CDR3 loop: CASSLGTEAFF. CDR3 coding DNA: TGTGCCAGCAGCTTGGGGACGGAAGCTTTCTTT.

As for this clone: Additional DNA sequences in this sample encode the identical CDR3. The rearrangement joins TRBV5-4 to TRBJ2-7; no clear D gene. Germline CDR1 and CDR2: SGHNT and YYREEE (reference sequence). The length of the CDR3 is 13 residues. Trimming stripped 0 bases from V and 2 bases from J, with 6 bases between. CDR3 sequence reads: CASSLDRAYEQYF. The DNA of the CDR3 is TGTGCCAGCAGCTTGGACAGAGCCTACGAGCAGTACTTC.

V usage is TRBV6-5 and J usage is TRBJ2-7, with 7 nucleotides matching TRBD2. The CDR3 contains 15 residues. Trimming took 0 bases from V and 3 from J; bases not matched to a gene: 5. CDR1 and CDR2 (germline): MNHEY, SVGAGI. This CDR3 reads CASSYSTGLLYEQYF. In DNA form, the CDR3 reads TGTGCCAGCAGTTACTCGACGGGACTACTCTACGAGCAGTACTTC.

This chain uses TRBV4-1 with TRBJ2-1, with 9 bases lining up with TRBD2. V shed 3 bases and J 2 bases; nucleotides not matched to a gene: 8. Germline V gene sequence: CDR1 MGHRA, CDR2 YSYEKL. The CDR3 runs 17 residues. The CDR3 is CASSHASTSGPYNEQFF. The CDR3 nucleotides are TGCGCCAGCAGCCATGCCTCGACTAGCGGCCCCTACAATGAGCAGTTCTTC.

The V and J genes are TRBV7-9 and TRBJ2-7; D is unresolved. Germline CDR1 reads SEHNR; CDR2 reads FQNEAQ (reference sequence). Trimming took 5 bases from V and 4 from J, leaving 21 bases between them. The CDR3 has 16 residues. CDR3 bases: TGTGCCAGCAGCCCGTCTACGGCGTCTGGCTTGTACGAGCAGTACTTC. Its protein is CASSPSTASGLYEQYF. The variable domain in full, with the rest retrieved from reference TRBV7-9 and TRBJ2-7, is DTGVSQNPRHKITKRGQNVTFRCDPISEHNRLYWYRQTLGQGPEFLTYFQNEAQLEKSRLLSDRFSAERPKGSFSTLEIQRTEQGDSAMYLCASSPSTASGLYEQYFGPGTRLTVT.

This clone has a single count. The chain is built from TRBV7-8 and TRBJ2-2; D is unclear. The germline V gene encodes CDR1 SGHVS and CDR2 FQNEAQ. The length of the CDR3 is 11 residues. V dropped 5 bases and J dropped 9 bases, with 7 bases sitting between them. In DNA form, the CDR3 reads TGTGCCAGCAGCACCTCCAGGGAGCTGTTTTTT. This gives the protein CASSTSRELFF.

This clone was seen a handful of times. This chain joins TRBV11-2 and TRBJ2-3, with D unclear. The CDR3 runs to 13 residues. The germline V gene has CDR1 SGHAT and CDR2 FQNNGV. The V end lost 4 bases, the J end lost 5 bases, and 10 bases lay between the germline ends. Here the CDR3 DNA reads TGTGCCAGCAGCTCAAGATGGGGAGATACGCAGTATTTT. Its protein product is CASSSRWGDTQYF.

This clone was seen only once. The V call is TRBV29-1, the J call TRBJ2-7; D perhaps matches TRBD1 (6 bases). The length of the CDR3 is 11 residues. The germline V gene encodes CDR1 SQVTM and CDR2 ANQGSEA. V lost 6 bases and J 8 bases, leaving 14 bases between the germline ends. CDR3 protein: CSVVTGLQQYF. The CDR3 nucleotides read TGCAGCGTAGTTACAGGGTTACAGCAGTACTTC.

This clone has only a few counts. This chain links TRBV19 with TRBJ1-5; unclear D gene. The CDR3 is made up of 13 amino acids. Germline loops: CDR1 LNHDA, CDR2 SQIVND (reference sequence). The V and J ends lost 10 bases and 2 bases respectively, with 12 bases between them. The CDR3 protein is CATRHVGNQPQHF. The CDR3 DNA reads as TGTGCCACCCGGCACGTCGGCAATCAGCCCCAGCATTTT.

V gene TRBV6-6 combines with J gene TRBJ2-7, with 11 bases matching TRBD2. Germline assignment: CDR1 MNHNY and CDR2 SVGAGI (reference sequence). V lost 6 bases and J lost 2; bases outside the gene matches: 3. The length of the CDR3 is 14 residues. For the CDR3, the DNA is TGTGCCAGCAGCCCGGGACTAGCGGCCTACGAGCAGTACTTC. Residues: CASSPGLAAYEQYF.

CDR3 sequence: CSVEGLSNTGELFF. The CDR3 DNA follows: TGCAGCGTTGAAGGTCTGTCGAACACCGGGGAGCTGTTTTTT. The J gene is TRBJ2-2, the V gene TRBV29-1; the D is unclear. The V gene's germline CDR1 is SQVTM and CDR2 ANQGSEA. The V end was cut by 1 base, the J end by 0 bases, with 6 bases between. The CDR3 runs to 14 residues.

The chain carries TRBV7-9 and TRBJ1-2; 10 nucleotides agree with TRBD1. There are 16 residues in the CDR3. Germline V CDR1 and CDR2: SEHNR, FQNEAQ (reference sequence). V trimming: 5 bases; J trimming: 3 bases; junction bases outside the gene matches: 9. CDR3 loop: CASSPSGQGLDYGYTF. CDR3 nucleotide sequence: TGTGCCAGCAGCCCATCGGGACAGGGGCTTGACTATGGCTACACCTTC.

The V and J genes are TRBV29-1 and TRBJ1-1; D remains unclear. CDR1 and CDR2 from the germline V gene are SQVTM and ANQGSEA. This CDR3 has 11 residues. Trimming removed 4 bases from V and 1 base from J, with 4 bases in between. CDR3: CSVVPNTEAFF. CDR3 DNA sequence: TGCAGCGTTGTTCCGAACACTGAAGCTTTCTTT.

The V call is TRBV6-5, the J call TRBJ2-1; D unresolved. CDR1 is MNHEY and CDR2 is SVGAGI in the germline V gene. Trimming took off 2 bases at V and 10 bases at J, with 12 bases between the two ends. CDR3 length: 13 residues. The CDR3 coding sequence is TGTGCCAGCAGTTACGCAGAACACGGAGAGCAGTTCTTC. Its protein is CASSYAEHGEQFF.

The genes are TRBV29-1 and TRBJ2-2; D is uncertain. The CDR3 loop spans 13 amino acids. Germline loops: CDR1 SQVTM, CDR2 ANQGSEA. Deletions cut 3 bases from V and 5 bases from J, with 10 bases between. The CDR3 loop is CSVDASGTGELFF. CDR3 bases: TGCAGCGTTGATGCGTCTGGAACCGGGGAGCTGTTTTTT.

J is TRBJ2-7 and V is TRBV29-1, with D possibly TRBD2 on 5 matching bases. CDR1 and CDR2 from the germline V gene are SQVTM and ANQGSEA. V was shortened by 8 bases and J by 2 bases, with 19 bases between the two germline ends. The CDR3 length is 14 residues. CDR3 in DNA: TGCAGCATTCAAGTTAGAGGGAAGGCCTACGAGCAGTACTTC. It is translated as CSIQVRGKAYEQYF.

The chain employs TRBV2 and TRBJ2-7; tentative D call: TRBD2 (7 bases). This CDR3 has 16 amino acids. Trimming pared 5 bases from V and 0 bases from J, leaving 17 bases between. Germline CDR1 SNHLY, CDR2 FYNNEI. DNA of the CDR3: TGTGCCAGCAGTTCCGAGGGGGGACTAACCTCCTACGAGCAGTACTTC. It encodes CASSSEGGLTSYEQYF.